These 13 T cell receptor beta chains came from one sample sequenced in a study of shared clonotypes between healthy human individuals (dated by TCRdb to the early 2020s). The method was the immunoSEQ multiplex PCR assay. Imported from immuneACCESS, the table was reduced by TCRdb to in-frame sequences with V and J called. These copies leave out some clones; in studies compared against another copy, an unresolved V gene accounts for under half, and the cause of the remainder is not known. The sample table contains roughly 2.5 million clones; only one count was recorded for approximately 92% of them. About 0.13% of the sample comes from the top ten. Material: naive CD4+ T cells sorted from blood. The sample's cell subset or site label, in plain terms: CD45RA+ positively selected. The origin of the receptors is a man younger than 35 in good health.

On this clone: At one boundary the junction diverges from the germline segment, which might be a read error. CDR3: CASRLQSRGASSQETQYF. The CDR3 DNA reads as TGTGCTAGCAGGCTGCAGTCGCGGGGGGCTTCTTCCCAAGAGACCCAGTACTTC. This rearrangement joins TRBV7-7 to TRBJ2-5; 8 nucleotides align to TRBD2. The germline CDR1 and CDR2 sequences are SSHAT and FNYEAQ (reference sequence). CDR3 length: 18 amino acids.

This chain connects TRBV18 to TRBJ2-5; no definite D call. The V and J ends lost 6 bases and 3 bases respectively, with 11 bases between them. This CDR3 is 13 amino acids long. Per the germline V gene, CDR1 is KGHSH and CDR2 is LQKENI. The CDR3 loop is CASSFIREETQYF. The CDR3 bases are TGTGCCAGCTCTTTTATAAGGGAAGAGACCCAGTACTTC.

In its sample, this clone was seen once. The V and J genes are TRBV5-4 and TRBJ2-3, with D maybe TRBD2 (6 bases). V lost 4 bases, J lost 4 bases, and 16 bases lay in between. The CDR3 covers 15 residues. Germline-derived CDR1 and CDR2 are SGHNT and YYREEE (reference sequence). This CDR3 is CASSLPLGEADTQYF. The CDR3 DNA reads as TGTGCCAGCAGCCTCCCCCTGGGGGAGGCAGATACGCAGTATTTT.

This CDR3 is CASSQAGTVSSGANVLTF. For the CDR3, the DNA is TGTGCCAGCAGTCAGGCGGGGACAGTCTCGTCCGGGGCCAACGTCCTGACTTTC. The J gene is TRBJ2-6, the V gene TRBV2; TRBD1 might be the D (7 bases). Germline CDR1 and CDR2: SNHLY and FYNNEI. The CDR3 spans 18 residues. Trimming left V 5 bases short and J 4 bases short, with 21 bases between.

CDR3 sequence: CASRTGVAHEQYF. The DNA for the CDR3 is TGTGCCAGCAGAACAGGGGTTGCCCACGAGCAGTACTTC. V is TRBV27 and J is TRBJ2-7, with 7 positions matching TRBD1. J gave up 5 bases and V 6 bases, and 7 bases lay outside the gene matches. In germline, CDR1 is MNHEY, CDR2 SMNVEV (reference sequence). This CDR3 comprises 13 residues.

This sequence joins TRBV27 and TRBJ1-6; perhaps TRBD1 as D (5 bases). The CDR3 has 14 amino acids. With 1 base removed from V and 6 bases from J, the gap between germline ends came to 7 bases. CDR1 is MNHEY, CDR2 SMNVEV, per germline (reference sequence). CDR3 bases: TGTGCCAGCAGTTTATTGACAGCTAATTCACCCCTCCACTTT. This gives the protein CASSLLTANSPLHF.

This chain links TRBV9 with TRBJ1-2; D is uncertain. The V gene lost 0 bases and the J gene lost 5 bases, with 5 bases spanning the gap. This CDR3 is built from 12 residues. Per the germline V gene, CDR1 is SGDLS and CDR2 is YYNGEE. The CDR3 nucleotides are TGTGCCAGCAGCGTAGACCGTTATGGCTACACCTTC. Its protein product is CASSVDRYGYTF.

A word on this clone: This sample includes further DNA sequences coding for the same CDR3. The V gene is TRBV25-1, the J gene TRBJ2-2; D gene ambiguous. This CDR3 is 14 amino acids long. Per germline, CDR1 MGHDK and CDR2 SYGVNS. Between the trimmed V and J ends, which lost 4 bases and 1 base, there was a span of 7 bases. For the CDR3, the DNA is TGTGCCAGCAGTGTTGCAGGGAACACCGGGGAGCTGTTTTTT. It yields the protein CASSVAGNTGELFF. Based on the CDR3 plus reference TRBV25-1 and TRBJ2-2, the full variable domain is EADIYQTPRYLVIGTGKKITLECSQTMGHDKMYWYQQDPGMELHLIHYSYGVNSTEKGDLSSESTVSRIRTEHFPLTLESARPSHTSQYLCASSVAGNTGELFFGEGSRLTVL.

The chain has TRBV27 and TRBJ1-2; D not resolved. The V gene's germline CDR1 is MNHEY and CDR2 SMNVEV (reference sequence). Trimming pared 3 bases from V and 8 bases from J, leaving 10 bases between. CDR3 length: 12 residues. CDR3 in amino acids: CASSFSGGGYTF. The CDR3 nucleotides read TGTGCCAGCAGTTTCAGTGGCGGAGGCTACACCTTC.

This chain links TRBV21-1 with TRBJ2-3; TRBD2 is the table's D call, not checked against the DNA. TRBV21-1 is classified as a pseudogene. This CDR3 has 17 amino acids. For the CDR3, the DNA is TGTGCCAGCAGCTCTAGCGGGGGGTGGCCTAGCACAGATACGCAGTATTTT. Its protein is CASSSSGGWPSTDTQYF.

The chain recombines TRBV5-1 with TRBJ2-3, with 14 bases identical to TRBD2. Germline V gene sequence: CDR1 SGHRS, CDR2 YFSETQ. CDR3 length: 16 amino acids. V lost 4 bases and J lost 4; bases outside the gene matches: 5. The DNA of the CDR3 is TGCGCCAGCAGCACCGGGACTAGCGGGGGAGCAGATACGCAGTATTTT. It specifies CASSTGTSGGADTQYF.

This rearrangement joins TRBV10-3 to TRBJ2-7; no clear D gene. The CDR3 extends over 14 amino acids. V lost 3 bases and J 0 bases, leaving 9 bases between the germline ends. Germline lookup yields CDR1 ENHRY and CDR2 SYGVKD. CDR3 nucleotides: TGTGCCATCAGTGATGGGCCGAGCTCCTACGAGCAGTACTTC. It codes for CAISDGPSSYEQYF.

This chain uses TRBV5-1 with TRBJ2-7, with D possibly matching TRBD1 (5 bases). This CDR3 is built from 13 residues. From germline, CDR1 is SGHRS and CDR2 YFSETQ. The V and J ends lost 4 bases and 4 bases respectively, with 12 bases between them. The CDR3 nucleotides are TGCGCCAGCAGCCCCTGGGGCGATTACGAGCAGTACTTC. It yields the protein CASSPWGDYEQYF.